This is a list of T cell receptor beta chains from one sample in a study of blood T cells in healthy people across ages. TCRdb re-analysed the 5' RACE reads in MiXCR, keeping a single row per CDR3 protein. The sample shows approximately 290,000 distinct CDR3 sequences, roughly a quarter of them seen only once. Specimen: blood. These TCRs come from a woman in her 70s in good health. CDR3s include the opening cysteine and the closing phenylalanine or tryptophan. The D gene is left open where the match is weak. Size tells how often a clone was seen (once, few, many) or the class of an expanded clone, and some rows leave it out.

d_call,v_call,clone_size,j_call,cdr3_aa,cdr3_nt
NA,TRBV27,few,TRBJ1-5,CASSSAGPNQPQHF,TGTGCCAGCAGTTCGGCAGGGCCGAATCAGCCCCAGCATTTT
NA,TRBV14,many,TRBJ2-5,CASSPTGRTQYF,TGTGCCAGCAGCCCAACCGGGAGGACCCAGTACTTC
TRBD1,TRBV29-1,NA,TRBJ2-5,CSVEGHTGDRVETQYF,TGCAGCGTTGAAGGACACACAGGGGATAGGGTGGAGACCCAGTACTTC
TRBD1,TRBV7-9,NA,TRBJ2-1,CASSLLGQGNNEQFF,TGTGCCAGCAGCTTATTGGGACAGGGGAACAATGAGCAGTTCTTC
TRBD1,TRBV12-3/TRBV12-4,few,TRBJ1-4,CASSLNLGQGSEKLFF,TGTGCCAGCAGTTTGAACTTAGGACAGGGATCTGAAAAACTGTTTTTT
NA,TRBV6-6,NA,TRBJ1-2,CASIQQSGASYTF,TGTGCCAGCATCCAGCAGTCAGGGGCGAGCTACACCTTC
TRBD2,TRBV4-2,NA,TRBJ2-5,CASSQDLAGSLREQYF,TGTGCCAGCAGCCAGGATTTAGCGGGATCCCTTCGGGAGCAGTACTTC
TRBD1,TRBV4-2,few,TRBJ1-4,CASSQGQGGPNEKLFF,TGTGCCAGCAGCCAAGGGCAGGGGGGACCTAATGAAAAACTGTTTTTT
TRBD1,TRBV4-3,NA,TRBJ2-2,CVSSYPGQGAGELFF,TGCGTCAGCAGCTATCCGGGACAGGGGGCCGGGGAGCTGTTTTTT
TRBD2,TRBV7-2,NA,TRBJ2-3,CASSLAMTSGGATDTQYF,TGTGCCAGCAGCTTAGCCATGACTAGCGGGGGGGCCACAGATACGCAGTATTTT
NA,TRBV6-6,NA,TRBJ2-3,CASSYSLNSYTDTQYF,TGTGCCAGCAGTTACTCGCTAAACAGTTACACAGATACGCAGTATTTT
NA,TRBV3-1,NA,TRBJ1-1,CASSQDRGKLSTEAFF,TGTGCCAGCAGCCAAGATAGGGGCAAATTGTCTACTGAAGCTTTCTTT
NA,TRBV3-1,few,TRBJ2-1,CASSQGTRSYNEQFF,TGTGCCAGCAGCCAAGGCACACGCTCCTACAATGAGCAGTTCTTC
NA,TRBV7-2,few,TRBJ2-4,CTSSPRPGSFGKNIQYF,TGTACCAGCAGCCCTAGGCCGGGGAGTTTTGGCAAAAACATTCAGTACTTC
TRBD1,TRBV7-2,NA,TRBJ2-5,CASSFGQGWQTQYF,TGTGCCAGCAGCTTTGGACAGGGGTGGCAGACCCAGTACTTC
TRBD2,TRBV7-2,NA,TRBJ2-5,CASSRGASGIGETQYF,TGTGCCAGCAGCCGAGGGGCTAGCGGGATTGGAGAGACCCAGTACTTC
TRBD2,TRBV20-1,NA,TRBJ2-5,CSAMNTGTSGEQYF,TGCAGTGCTATGAATACCGGGACTAGCGGGGAGCAGTACTTC
TRBD1,TRBV29-1,NA,TRBJ2-1,CSARRQGYNEQFF,TGCAGCGCTAGGAGACAGGGATACAATGAGCAGTTCTTC
NA,TRBV7-2,NA,TRBJ1-1,CASSRNGGGSTEAFF,TGTGCCAGCAGCCGAAACGGGGGAGGTAGCACTGAAGCTTTCTTT
NA,TRBV7-3,few,TRBJ1-1,CASSPTRENTEAFF,TGTGCCAGCAGCCCAACAAGGGAGAACACTGAAGCTTTCTTT
TRBD1,TRBV5-1,NA,TRBJ2-7,CASSRTGTAEIEQYF,TGCGCCAGCAGCCGGACTGGGACAGCGGAAATCGAGCAGTACTTC
NA,TRBV20-1,few,TRBJ1-1,CSAPGPGRITEAFF,TGCAGTGCCCCAGGGCCCGGACGGATCACTGAAGCTTTCTTT
NA,TRBV7-9,few,TRBJ2-2,CASSLAGQGTGELFF,TGTGCCAGCAGCTTAGCAGGGCAAGGCACCGGGGAGCTGTTTTTT
TRBD1,TRBV7-9,few,TRBJ1-2,CASSLVGRDRGVYTF,TGTGCCAGCAGCTTAGTGGGCCGGGACAGGGGGGTCTACACCTTC
NA,TRBV27,NA,TRBJ2-3,CASGSGAITDTQYF,TGTGCCAGCGGTTCGGGAGCAATCACAGATACGCAGTATTTT
NA,TRBV5-1,many,TRBJ2-5,CASSLGQRQETQYF,TGCGCCAGCAGCTTGGGACAGAGGCAAGAGACCCAGTACTTC
TRBD1,TRBV28,few,TRBJ1-1,CASSLWFWAGQGSTEAFF,TGTGCCAGCAGTTTATGGTTTTGGGCGGGACAGGGGTCCACTGAAGCTTTCTTT
TRBD1,TRBV7-3,NA,TRBJ1-2,CASSLSAQGPSNYGYTF,TGTGCCAGCAGCTTATCGGCACAGGGGCCCTCTAACTATGGCTACACCTTC
TRBD1,TRBV29-1,NA,TRBJ2-7,CSVELLGTDYEQYF,TGCAGCGTTGAGCTCTTGGGGACAGATTACGAGCAGTACTTC
TRBD2,TRBV20-1,NA,TRBJ2-1,CSAREMGLVYNEQFF,TGCAGTGCTAGGGAAATGGGACTAGTCTACAATGAGCAGTTCTTC
NA,TRBV28,NA,TRBJ2-7,CASSLLSGEQYF,TGTGCCAGCAGTTTACTTAGCGGCGAGCAGTACTTC
NA,TRBV28,few,TRBJ2-5,CASRAQETQYF,TGTGCCAGCAGGGCCCAAGAGACCCAGTACTTC
NA,TRBV4-2,many,TRBJ2-5,CASSQDIGETQYF,TGTGCCAGCAGCCAAGATATTGGGGAGACCCAGTACTTC
TRBD2,TRBV20-1,few,TRBJ2-7,CSARERLAGDREQYF,TGCAGTGCTAGAGAACGACTAGCGGGAGATCGGGAGCAGTACTTC
NA,TRBV28,NA,TRBJ2-4,CASSPRRLLAKNIQYF,TGTGCCAGCAGTCCCCGACGGTTATTAGCCAAAAACATTCAGTACTTC
TRBD2,TRBV7-2,NA,TRBJ2-3,CASSSGTRSSTDTQYF,TGTGCCAGCAGCTCTGGGACTAGGTCTAGCACAGATACGCAGTATTTT
NA,TRBV5-1,NA,TRBJ1-4,CASSLDGATNEKLFF,TGCGCCAGCAGCCTGGACGGGGCAACTAATGAAAAACTGTTTTTT
TRBD2,TRBV12-3/TRBV12-4,NA,TRBJ2-1,CASSISGDRTNEQFF,TGTGCCAGCAGTATTAGCGGGGACCGTACAAATGAGCAGTTCTTC
TRBD2,TRBV7-7,NA,TRBJ2-5,CASSLAGGPTETQYF,TGTGCTAGCAGCTTAGCGGGGGGACCAACAGAGACCCAGTACTTC
NA,TRBV5-4,NA,TRBJ2-4,CASSRGANIQYF,TGTGCCAGCAGCCGAGGAGCTAACATTCAGTACTTC
NA,TRBV5-1,NA,TRBJ2-1,CASSLLKTAGISYSYNEQFF,TGCGCCAGCAGCTTGTTGAAGACAGCAGGAATTAGTTATTCTTACAATGAGCAGTTCTTC
NA,TRBV7-9,NA,TRBJ2-7,CASSPKGPYEQYF,TGTGCCAGCAGCCCAAAGGGACCTTACGAGCAGTACTTC
NA,TRBV20-1,few,TRBJ1-2,CSASNRDSTSGLYGYTF,TGCAGTGCATCAAACAGGGATAGTACCTCAGGGCTATATGGCTACACCTTC
TRBD1,TRBV14,NA,TRBJ1-4,CASSFRQGREKLFF,TGTGCCAGCAGCTTCCGACAGGGAAGAGAAAAACTGTTTTTT
NA,TRBV10-3,many,TRBJ1-6,CAISESRPAIAPLHF,TGTGCCATCAGTGAGTCCCGGCCGGCCATAGCACCCCTCCACTTT
NA,TRBV20-1,NA,TRBJ2-7,CSAADGGRDEQYF,TGCAGTGCAGCGGATGGGGGGAGAGACGAGCAGTACTTC
NA,TRBV14,NA,TRBJ2-1,CASSQVQGFGEQFF,TGTGCCAGCAGCCAGGTACAGGGCTTTGGTGAGCAGTTCTTC
TRBD1,TRBV5-1,NA,TRBJ1-1,CASSLTGEVGTEAFF,TGCGCCAGCAGCTTGACAGGGGAGGTTGGCACTGAAGCTTTCTTT
TRBD2,TRBV29-1,NA,TRBJ2-5,CSVRGTIQETQYF,TGCAGCGTTCGGGGGACTATTCAAGAGACCCAGTACTTC
TRBD2,TRBV5-1,few,TRBJ2-1,CASSLAGTSGSYNEQFF,TGCGCCAGCAGCTTGGCCGGGACTAGCGGGAGTTACAATGAGCAGTTCTTC
NA,TRBV10-3,NA,TRBJ1-4,CAISERKETNEKLFF,TGTGCCATCAGTGAGCGGAAGGAAACTAATGAAAAACTGTTTTTT
NA,TRBV29-1,few,TRBJ1-2,CSVAHYGYTF,TGCAGCGTCGCCCACTATGGCTACACCTTC
NA,TRBV20-1,NA,TRBJ2-1,CSARDPWQGGGQRYGVEQFF,TGCAGTGCTAGAGATCCGTGGCAGGGCGGGGGACAACGGTATGGGGTCGAGCAGTTCTTC
TRBD1,TRBV5-1,few,TRBJ2-1,CASSYGTGGPHEQFF,TGCGCCAGCAGCTACGGAACAGGGGGCCCACACGAGCAGTTCTTC
NA,TRBV20-1,few,TRBJ2-1,CMWETYNEQFF,TGCATGTGGGAAACCTACAATGAGCAGTTCTTC
TRBD1,TRBV4-2,NA,TRBJ2-7,CASSQDLRQGDEQYF,TGTGCCAGCAGCCAAGACCTGAGACAGGGCGACGAGCAGTACTTC
TRBD1,TRBV5-1,NA,TRBJ2-3,CASSLGYRGQDTQYF,TGCGCCAGCAGCCTTGGCTACAGGGGGCAAGATACGCAGTATTTT